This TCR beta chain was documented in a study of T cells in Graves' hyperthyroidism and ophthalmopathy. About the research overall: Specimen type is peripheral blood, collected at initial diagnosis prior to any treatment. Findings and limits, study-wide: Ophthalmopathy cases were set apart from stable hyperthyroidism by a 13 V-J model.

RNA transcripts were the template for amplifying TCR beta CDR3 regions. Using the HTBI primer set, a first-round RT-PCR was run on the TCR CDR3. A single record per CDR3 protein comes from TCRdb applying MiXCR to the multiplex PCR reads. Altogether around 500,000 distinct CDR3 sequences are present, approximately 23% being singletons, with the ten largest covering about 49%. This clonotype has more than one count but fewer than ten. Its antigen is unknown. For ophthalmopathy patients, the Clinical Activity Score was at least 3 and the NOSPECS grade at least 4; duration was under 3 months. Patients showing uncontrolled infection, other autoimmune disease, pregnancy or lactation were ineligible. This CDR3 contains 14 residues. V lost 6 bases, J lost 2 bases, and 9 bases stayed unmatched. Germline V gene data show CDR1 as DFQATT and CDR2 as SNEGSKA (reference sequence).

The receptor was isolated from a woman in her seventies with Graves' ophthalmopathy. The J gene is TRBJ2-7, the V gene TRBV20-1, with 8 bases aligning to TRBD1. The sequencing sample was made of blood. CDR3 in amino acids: CSADSGQGTYEQYF. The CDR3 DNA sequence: TGCAGTGCCGACTCCGGACAGGGAACCTACGAGCAGTACTTC.